These 25 T cell receptor beta chains came from one sample sequenced in a study of technical replicates of blood from four donors. Repertoires were generated with immunoSEQ multiplex PCR, while TCRdb's copy carries only in-frame clones and drops some. Of about 59,000 clones listed, just under 95% were seen once; the top ten hold about 3.9%. The sequenced material came from PBMCs. Receptors originate from a human donor in good health. Some clones in this sample may be carry-over from other donors' samples.

This rearrangement joins TRBV2 to TRBJ2-7; the D gene is possibly TRBD1 (6 bases). The V end was cut by 7 bases, the J end by 1 base, with 17 bases between. This CDR3 comprises 15 residues. Germline loops: CDR1 SNHLY, CDR2 FYNNEI. CDR3 loop: CASTEGRGVSYEQYF. The CDR3, as DNA: TGTGCCAGCACAGAAGGCAGGGGAGTATCCTACGAGCAGTACTTC. Full variable domain (missing parts from reference TRBV2 and TRBJ2-7): EPEVTQTPSHQVTQMGQEVILRCVPISNHLYFYWYRQILGQKVEFLVSFYNNEISEKSEIFDDQFSVERPDGSNFTLKIRSTKLEDSAMYFCASTEGRGVSYEQYFGPGTRLTVT.

This CDR3 reads CASSLWVGGTGGYTF. The CDR3 coding sequence is TGTGCCAGCAGCTTGTGGGTAGGGGGCACAGGGGGCTACACCTTC. This sequence joins TRBV5-6 and TRBJ1-2; 7 bases are a match to TRBD1. The trim removed 1 base at V and 8 bases at J, leaving 11 bases unmatched. The CDR3 contains 15 residues. The germline CDR1 and CDR2 sequences are SGHDT and YYEEEE.

This rearrangement joins TRBV6-6 to TRBJ2-5; 11 bases fit TRBD2. V dropped 2 bases and J dropped 3; count of bases not matched to a gene: 5. The V gene's germline CDR1 is MNHNY and CDR2 SVGAGI (reference sequence). This CDR3 has 16 amino acids. The CDR3 is CASSYPLSGREETQYF. CDR3 coding DNA: TGTGCCAGCAGTTACCCGCTTAGCGGGAGGGAAGAGACCCAGTACTTC.

This chain joins TRBV4-1 and TRBJ1-2, with TRBD1 matching 10 bases. Germline CDR1 MGHRA, CDR2 YSYEKL. The J segment lost 5 bases and the V segment lost 4 bases, leaving 4 bases of the junction unmatched. The CDR3 length is 14 residues. In DNA, the CDR3 is TGCGCCAGCAGCCCCGGACAGGGGGAATATGGCTACACCTTC. It translates to CASSPGQGEYGYTF.

The rearrangement joins TRBV9 to TRBJ2-2; 14 bases align to TRBD2. CDR1 and CDR2 (germline): SGDLS, YYNGEE. With V trimmed by 3 bases and J by 5 bases, 9 bases remained unmatched. This CDR3 is 18 amino acids long. The CDR3 DNA reads as TGTGCCAGCAGCGAGACTAGCGGGGGGGCCCTGGGTACCGGGGAGCTGTTTTTT. It yields the protein CASSETSGGALGTGELFF.

The J gene is TRBJ1-5, the V gene TRBV6-1; D gene unclear. Trimming removed 6 bases at V and 5 bases at J, with 11 bases between. This CDR3 comprises 13 residues. Germline CDR1 reads MNHNS; CDR2 reads SASEGT. The CDR3 is CASRGDGYQPQHF. The CDR3 nucleotides are TGTGCCAGCAGGGGAGACGGGTATCAGCCCCAGCATTTT.

In this sample, this clone turned up once. J is TRBJ2-7 and V is TRBV5-5; 8 bases agree with TRBD2. The V gene's germline CDR1 is SGHKS and CDR2 YYEKEE (reference sequence). The CDR3 is made up of 17 amino acids. Trimming removed 4 bases from V and 0 bases from J; junction bases left unmatched: 12. CDR3 residues: CASSPFVAGFSSYEQYF. CDR3 DNA sequence: TGTGCCAGCAGCCCGTTTGTAGCGGGGTTTAGCTCCTACGAGCAGTACTTC.

This chain's CDR3 is CASSQDLAGGHNEQFF. DNA for the CDR3: TGTGCCAGCAGCCAAGATCTAGCGGGGGGACACAATGAGCAGTTCTTC. The V call is TRBV28, the J call TRBJ2-1; TRBD2 aligns across 11 bases. Germline trimming cut 6 bases from V and 5 bases from J; bases unmatched to any gene: 9. This CDR3 spans 16 amino acids. The germline CDR1 and CDR2 sequences are MDHEN and SYDVKM.

CDR3 region: CASSQDAGGYYEQYF. The DNA for the CDR3 is TGCGCCAGCAGCCAAGATGCGGGGGGCTACTACGAGCAGTACTTC. The J gene is TRBJ2-7, the V gene TRBV4-1; the match to TRBD2 covers 8 bases. The CDR3 totals 15 residues. Germline V gene sequence: CDR1 MGHRA, CDR2 YSYEKL. Trimming at V came to 0 bases and at J to 3 bases, leaving 4 bases not matched to a gene.

The chain links TRBV7-2 to TRBJ2-7; D unclear. Looked up from germline, CDR1 is SGHTA and CDR2 is FQGNSA. The CDR3 covers 14 residues. V shed 5 bases and J shed 2 bases, with 13 bases lying between them. CDR3 DNA sequence: TGTGCCAGCAGCCACCGCGTACTCCCCTACGAGCAGTACTTC. Translating gives CASSHRVLPYEQYF.

The rearrangement joins TRBV7-3 to TRBJ2-3; 16 bases match TRBD2. Germline CDR1 reads SGHTA; CDR2 reads FQGTGA. The V and J ends lost 5 bases and 6 bases, in that order; junction bases with no gene match: 8. This CDR3 has 17 amino acids. CDR3 coding DNA: TGTGCCAGCAGCGTGGGGACTAGCGGGGGGGCCGGGGATACGCAGTATTTT. Its protein product is CASSVGTSGGAGDTQYF. Variable domain in full (rest from reference TRBV7-3 and TRBJ2-3): GAGVSQTPSNKVTEKGKYVELRCDPISGHTALYWYRQSLGQGPEFLIYFQGTGAADDSGLPNDRFFAVRPEGSVSTLKIQRTERGDSAVYLCASSVGTSGGAGDTQYFGPGTRLTVL.

V gene TRBV10-3 combines with J gene TRBJ1-3, with D possibly being TRBD1 (5 bases). Germline V lookup: CDR1 ENHRY, CDR2 SYGVKD. Between the trimmed V and J ends, which lost 10 bases and 8 bases, there was a span of 18 bases. The length of the CDR3 is 13 residues. CDR3: CATSPGSGDTIYF. The CDR3 DNA reads as TGTGCCACCTCCCCGGGCTCGGGGGACACCATATATTTT.

V usage is TRBV7-2 and J usage is TRBJ1-1; D is possibly TRBD1 (5 bases). CDR1 SGHTA and CDR2 FQGNSA come from the germline V gene. The V end lost 4 bases, the J end lost 11 bases, and 11 bases lay between the germline ends. This CDR3 has 11 amino acids. The CDR3 nucleotides read TGTGCCAGCAGCTGGGGGGGTGCGGCTTTCTTT. This encodes CASSWGGAAFF.

The gene calls are TRBV5-6 and TRBJ1-1, with 9 bases lining up with TRBD1. With 5 bases clipped from V and 6 bases from J, the junction kept 8 bases outside the gene matches. Per germline, CDR1 SGHDT and CDR2 YYEEEE. This CDR3 has 14 residues. This CDR3 reads CASRGGQGRSEAFF. The CDR3 DNA reads TGTGCCAGCAGGGGGGGACAGGGTCGGTCTGAAGCTTTCTTT.

The gene calls are TRBV29-1 and TRBJ2-7; no clear D. The V end was cut by 6 bases, the J end by 3 bases, with 15 bases between. The CDR3 extends over 13 amino acids. The germline V gene encodes CDR1 SQVTM and CDR2 ANQGSEA. The CDR3: CSVTLKELYEQYF. CDR3 nucleotides: TGCAGCGTGACTCTAAAAGAGCTCTACGAGCAGTACTTC.

The chain employs TRBV11-1 and TRBJ2-7; D might be TRBD1 (5 bases). Germline V gene lookup returns CDR1 SGHAT and CDR2 FQDESV (reference sequence). The CDR3 runs 18 residues. The V end lost 2 bases, the J end lost 5 bases, and 25 bases lay between the germline ends. CDR3 sequence: CASSLRLPGQGGRNEQYF. The CDR3 coding sequence is TGTGCCAGCAGCTTAAGGCTCCCCGGGCAGGGTGGAAGGAACGAGCAGTACTTC.

The CDR3 sequence is CASSQSAGLTYNEQFF. CDR3 nucleotide sequence: TGTGCCAGTAGTCAGTCGGCGGGCCTTACCTACAATGAGCAGTTCTTC. The rearrangement uses TRBV19 and TRBJ2-1; a weak D match, TRBD2 (5 bases). CDR3 length: 16 amino acids. V lost 5 bases, J lost 2 bases, and 16 bases lay in between. Germline CDR1 LNHDA, CDR2 SQIVND (reference sequence).

This rearrangement joins TRBV7-2 to TRBJ2-1, with 14 bases matching TRBD2. The CDR3 is made up of 19 amino acids. The germline gives CDR1 SGHTA, CDR2 FQGNSA. Trimming took 5 bases from V and 4 from J; bases not matched to a gene: 13. CDR3 residues: CASSPGVRLAGGKYNEQFF. The DNA of the CDR3 is TGTGCCAGCAGCCCAGGGGTAAGACTAGCGGGGGGGAAGTACAATGAGCAGTTCTTC.

V gene TRBV6-1 combines with J gene TRBJ2-2; no clear D gene. Trimming took off 4 bases at V and 5 bases at J, with 2 bases between the two ends. The germline V gene has CDR1 MNHNS and CDR2 SASEGT. There are 11 residues in the CDR3. The DNA of the CDR3 is TGTGCCAGCAGTGCGACCGGGGAGCTGTTTTTT. Amino acid sequence: CASSATGELFF.

The chain joins TRBV19 to TRBJ2-1; D call uncertain. Trimming pared 0 bases from V and 7 bases from J, leaving 19 bases between. The length of the CDR3 is 17 residues. CDR1 is LNHDA, CDR2 SQIVND, per germline (reference sequence). The CDR3 region has the DNA TGTGCCAGTAGTATAGACCCTCTCTGGCGGAGTCAGAATGAGCAGTTCTTC. Encoded protein: CASSIDPLWRSQNEQFF.

The J gene is TRBJ2-7, the V gene TRBV10-1, with 8 bases aligning to TRBD1. Germline CDR1 reads WNHNN; CDR2 reads SYGVQD (reference sequence). CDR3 size: 17 residues. The V and J ends lost 2 bases and 2 bases, in that order; junction bases with no gene match: 11. The CDR3 protein is CASSETKRTGLAYEQYF. CDR3 nucleotides: TGCGCCAGCAGTGAGACCAAACGGACAGGGCTAGCCTACGAGCAGTACTTC.

J is TRBJ2-1 and V is TRBV9, with 7 bases fitting TRBD2. From germline, CDR1 is SGDLS and CDR2 YYNGEE. V lost 0 bases, J lost 5 bases, and 11 bases stayed unmatched. The CDR3 covers 17 residues. The CDR3 loop is CASSVVGGGGPHNEQFF. The CDR3 nucleotides read TGTGCCAGCAGCGTAGTTGGGGGGGGAGGGCCCCACAATGAGCAGTTCTTC.

The V and J genes are TRBV5-6 and TRBJ1-1; possibly TRBD1 for D (6 bases). The germline gives CDR1 SGHDT, CDR2 YYEEEE. Trimming cost V 2 bases and J 1 base, with 6 bases left between them. This CDR3 contains 13 residues. The CDR3: CASSLGGNTEAFF. In DNA form, the CDR3 reads TGTGCCAGCAGCTTAGGGGGGAACACTGAAGCTTTCTTT.

The chain carries TRBV30 and TRBJ1-3, with a possible D match to TRBD1 (5 bases). This CDR3 has 14 amino acids. Trimming took off 4 bases at V and 1 base at J, with 11 bases between the two ends. CDR1 and CDR2 from the germline V gene are GTSNPN and SVGIG (reference sequence). CDR3 bases: TGTGCCTGGAATCGGGGGATTTCTGGAAACACCATATATTTT. It codes for CAWNRGISGNTIYF. The full variable domain, its missing parts supplied by reference TRBV30 and TRBJ1-3, is SQTIHQWPATLVQPVGSPLSLECTVEGTSNPNLYWYRQAAGRGLQLLFYSVGIGQISSEVPQNLSASRPQDRQFILSSKKLLLSDSGFYLCAWNRGISGNTIYFGEGSWLTVV.

The rearrangement joins TRBV30 to TRBJ1-1, with TRBD1 matching 7 bases. Trimming cost V 2 bases and J 6 bases; bases outside gene matches: 6. CDR1 and CDR2 (germline): GTSNPN, SVGIG (reference sequence). There are 13 residues in the CDR3. CDR3: CAWSKGASAEAFF. DNA of the CDR3: TGTGCCTGGAGTAAGGGGGCTAGTGCTGAAGCTTTCTTT.